The 4 T cell receptor beta chains below all came from one sample that was sequenced in a study of T cell responses to AZD1222 COVID-19 vaccine. Measured with immunoSEQ multiplex PCR; TCRdb has only the in-frame clones, and not every one. The sample records some 150,000 clones, around 92% being singletons. Source: peripheral blood, taken on day 0 of AZD1222 vaccination. The receptors shown here come from an adult in good health.

This rearrangement joins TRBV30 to TRBJ2-4; D not certain. Germline values: CDR1 GTSNPN, CDR2 SVGIG (reference sequence). Trimming took 0 bases from V and 9 from J, leaving 6 bases between them. The CDR3 length is 11 residues. As DNA, the CDR3 is TGTGCCTGGAGTGTAGTTACCATTCAGTACTTC. The encoded protein is CAWSVVTIQYF.

The V gene is TRBV6-5, the J gene TRBJ1-1; TRBD1 matches 7 bases. The germline V gene encodes CDR1 MNHEY and CDR2 SVGAGI. The CDR3 runs 14 residues. J was trimmed by 6 bases and V by 5 bases; bases with no gene match: 9. CDR3 DNA: TGTGCCAGCAGTAGGGGCTGGCAGGGGGCTGAAGCTTTCTTT. Translation: CASSRGWQGAEAFF.

The chain employs TRBV7-2 and TRBJ2-4, with D possibly matching TRBD2 (6 bases). This CDR3 spans 13 amino acids. The V gene's germline CDR1 is SGHTA and CDR2 FQGNSA. Trimming stripped 1 base from V and 7 bases from J, with 8 bases between. CDR3 DNA sequence: TGTGCCAGCAGCTTAGACAGCGGGAACATTCAGTACTTC. Its translation is CASSLDSGNIQYF.

The chain employs TRBV12-3 or TRBV12-4 and TRBJ1-1; D perhaps matches TRBD1 (5 bases). V lost 5 bases and J 6 bases, leaving 13 bases between the germline ends. This CDR3 has 13 amino acids. Written as DNA, the CDR3 is TGTGCCAGCAGTCTTGACAGAGGGGCTGAAGCTTTCTTT. Translation gives CASSLDRGAEAFF.